This T cell receptor (beta chain) is drawn from a study of control samples from healthy donors and cancer patients. Trimming removed 2 bases from V and 6 bases from J, with 11 bases in between. CDR1 and CDR2 (germline): GTSNPN, SVGIG (reference sequence). CDR3 length: 13 amino acids. Generated by immunoSEQ multiplex PCR, the TCRdb table keeps only in-frame clones and is missing some. The table lists approximately 90,000 clones, roughly 80% of them singletons. This rearrangement joins TRBV30 to TRBJ1-5; D is unresolved. The origin of this receptor is a man between 65 and 85 years old with lung cancer. Sequenced material: PBMCs. The CDR3 region is CAWSPDRGQPQHF. DNA for the CDR3: TGTGCCTGGAGTCCAGATCGAGGTCAGCCCCAGCATTTT.